The entry below gives a single TCR beta chain sequence along with its context. This clonotype was recorded many times. No cognate antigen has been identified for it. Base qualities are not at hand, and no much larger clone is one base apart. The data were produced on an Illumina HiSeq 1500. TCRdb itself trimmed the public reads at Q25 with fastp, ran MiXCR and retained productive beta chains. Entries are consolidated by CDR3 protein sequence, retaining the most common genes and DNA. The sample contains 400,000 to 550,000 distinct CDR3 sequences, approximately 11% of them found a single time. The leading ten clones occupy more than 8.5% of the sample. Based on the germline V gene (reference sequence), the CDR1 and CDR2 sequences are LNHDA and SQIVND. The CDR3, from cysteine to phenylalanine, totals 13 residues. Only the CDR3 region is kept as DNA, spanning 39 bases read in frame from base 1. The V end loses 5 bases and the J end loses 7 bases, and a stretch of 14 bases separates them.

This sample is drawn from a study of T cell repertoires in cytomegalovirus infection (dated by TCRdb to the late 2010s). Notes on the research overall: Because public TCR beta signatures pointed to carriage of CMV infection together with the matching HLA type, the HLA type of each donor mattered for the analysis. Broader findings and caveats from the paper: In both this cohort and an independent roughly 350-donor cohort, the cumulative frequency of public TCR beta family members distinguished carriers of CMV infection plus the relevant HLA type. The ex vivo response was dominated by HLA-C-restricted CMV-specific TCR beta clonotypes, which also provided the single most frequent clonotype in two of eight donors.

The chain couples TRBV19 to TRBJ1-2; the D gene assignment is ambiguous. The sample taken for sequencing was PBMCs. The origin of this receptor is a human donor in good health (CMV status not recorded). Some clones in this sample may be carry-over from other donors' samples. Read as DNA, the sequence is TGTGCCAGTAGTCCGGACGCCGTTAGTGGCTACACCTTC. Its translation is CASSPDAVSGYTF.